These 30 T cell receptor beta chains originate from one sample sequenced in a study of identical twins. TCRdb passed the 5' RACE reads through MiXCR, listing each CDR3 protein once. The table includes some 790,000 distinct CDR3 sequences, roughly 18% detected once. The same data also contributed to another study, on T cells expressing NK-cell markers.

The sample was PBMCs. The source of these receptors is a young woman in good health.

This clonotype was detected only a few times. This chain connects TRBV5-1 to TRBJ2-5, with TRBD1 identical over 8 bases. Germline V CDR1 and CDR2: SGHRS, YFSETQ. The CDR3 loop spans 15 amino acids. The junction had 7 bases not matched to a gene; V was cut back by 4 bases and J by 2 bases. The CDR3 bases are TGCGCCAGCAGCCTTTCGGGACAGGCGCAAGAGACCCAGTACTTC. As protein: CASSLSGQAQETQYF.

CDR3 coding DNA: TGCGCCAGCAGCTACGTGAAGGTCGACACCGGGGAGCTGTTTTTT. Its translation is CASSYVKVDTGELFF. This chain uses TRBV5-1 with TRBJ2-2; the D is unclear. The CDR3 contains 15 residues. Germline V gives CDR1 SGHRS, CDR2 YFSETQ. V lost 3 bases, J lost 3 bases, and 12 bases lay in between.

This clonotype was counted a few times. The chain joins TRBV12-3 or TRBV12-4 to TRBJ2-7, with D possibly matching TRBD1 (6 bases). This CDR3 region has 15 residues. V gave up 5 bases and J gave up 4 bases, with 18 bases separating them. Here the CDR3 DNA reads TGTGCCAGCAGTACTACAACAGGGAATGGGTACGAGCAGTACTTC. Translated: CASSTTTGNGYEQYF.

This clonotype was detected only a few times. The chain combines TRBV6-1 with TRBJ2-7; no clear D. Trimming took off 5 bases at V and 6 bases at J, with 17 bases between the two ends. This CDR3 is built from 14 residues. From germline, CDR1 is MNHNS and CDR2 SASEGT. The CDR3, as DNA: TGTGCCAGCAGTAAACTCATCCCCCGGCGCGAGCAGTACTTC. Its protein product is CASSKLIPRREQYF.

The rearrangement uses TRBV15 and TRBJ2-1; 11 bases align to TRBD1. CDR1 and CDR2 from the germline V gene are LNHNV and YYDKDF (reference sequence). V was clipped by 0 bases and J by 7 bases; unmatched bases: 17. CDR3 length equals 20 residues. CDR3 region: CATSRDGGQGVGRFLNEQFF. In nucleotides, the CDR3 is TGTGCCACCAGCAGAGATGGGGGACAGGGGGTTGGGCGCTTCCTTAATGAGCAGTTCTTC.

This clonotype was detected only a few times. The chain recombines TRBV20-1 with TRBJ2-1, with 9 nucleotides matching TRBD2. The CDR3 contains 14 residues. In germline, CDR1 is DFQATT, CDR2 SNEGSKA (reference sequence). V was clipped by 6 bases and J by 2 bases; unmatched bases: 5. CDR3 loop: CSAWGGRAYNEQFF. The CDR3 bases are TGCAGTGCCTGGGGCGGGAGGGCCTACAATGAGCAGTTCTTC.

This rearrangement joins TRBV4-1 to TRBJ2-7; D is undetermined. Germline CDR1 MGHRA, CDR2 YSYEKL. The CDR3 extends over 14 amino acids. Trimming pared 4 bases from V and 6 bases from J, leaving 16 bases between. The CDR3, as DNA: TGCGCCAGCAGCCTGATCTCTGGCCTTCGCGAGCAGTACTTC. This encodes CASSLISGLREQYF.

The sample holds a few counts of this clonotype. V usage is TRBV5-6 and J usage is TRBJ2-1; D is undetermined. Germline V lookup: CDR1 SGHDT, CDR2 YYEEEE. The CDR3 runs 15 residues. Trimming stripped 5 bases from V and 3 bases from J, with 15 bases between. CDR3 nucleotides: TGTGCCAGCAGTAGAGCGTATGATTACTACAATGAGCAGTTCTTC. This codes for CASSRAYDYYNEQFF.

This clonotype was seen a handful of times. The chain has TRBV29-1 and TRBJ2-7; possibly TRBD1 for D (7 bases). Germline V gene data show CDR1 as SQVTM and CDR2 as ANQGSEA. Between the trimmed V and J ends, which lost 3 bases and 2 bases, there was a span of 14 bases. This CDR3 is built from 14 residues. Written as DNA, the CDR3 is TGCAGCGTTGAGACTAGGGACAGAACCTACGAGCAGTACTTC. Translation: CSVETRDRTYEQYF.

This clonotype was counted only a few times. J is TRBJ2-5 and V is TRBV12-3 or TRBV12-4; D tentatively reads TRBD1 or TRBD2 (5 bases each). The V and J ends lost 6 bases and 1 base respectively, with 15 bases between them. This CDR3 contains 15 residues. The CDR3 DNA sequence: TGTGCCAGCAGCCCTTCCGGGACCTCCCAAGAGACCCAGTACTTC. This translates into CASSPSGTSQETQYF.

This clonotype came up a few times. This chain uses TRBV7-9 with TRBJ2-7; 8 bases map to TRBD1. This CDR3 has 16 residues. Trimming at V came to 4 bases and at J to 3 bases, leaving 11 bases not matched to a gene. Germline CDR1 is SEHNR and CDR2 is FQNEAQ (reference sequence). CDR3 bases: TGTGCCAGCAGCTCACGAGCCGGGACAGGAGTCTACGAGCAGTACTTC. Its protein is CASSSRAGTGVYEQYF.

Here the CDR3 reads CSVARSGNEAFF. CDR3 nucleotide sequence: TGCAGCGTTGCGCGATCGGGGAATGAAGCTTTCTTT. The V gene is TRBV29-1, the J gene TRBJ1-1; D is undetermined. V was clipped by 4 bases and J by 7 bases, with 13 bases between them. Germline V gives CDR1 SQVTM, CDR2 ANQGSEA. This CDR3 contains 12 residues.

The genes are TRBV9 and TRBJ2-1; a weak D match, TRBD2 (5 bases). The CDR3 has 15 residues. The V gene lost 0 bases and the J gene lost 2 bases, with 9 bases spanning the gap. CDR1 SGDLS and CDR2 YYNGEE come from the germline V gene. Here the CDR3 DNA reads TGTGCCAGCAGCGTAGGTGGGAGTGCCTACAATGAGCAGTTCTTC. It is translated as CASSVGGSAYNEQFF.

The CDR3 DNA is TGCAGCGTTGAGGGAGAGACAGCGAACACCGGGGAGCTGTTTTTT. It specifies CSVEGETANTGELFF. V is TRBV29-1 and J is TRBJ2-2; D assignment may be TRBD1 or TRBD2 (5 bases each). Germline V CDR1 and CDR2: SQVTM, ANQGSEA. There are 15 residues in the CDR3. Between the trimmed V and J ends, which lost 3 bases and 0 bases, there was a span of 11 bases.

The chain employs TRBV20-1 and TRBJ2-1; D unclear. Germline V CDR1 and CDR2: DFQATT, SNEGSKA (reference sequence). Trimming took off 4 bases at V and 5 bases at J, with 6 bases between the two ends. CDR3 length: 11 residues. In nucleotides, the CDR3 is TGCAGTGCTATCGGCCACAATGAGCAGTTCTTC. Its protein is CSAIGHNEQFF.

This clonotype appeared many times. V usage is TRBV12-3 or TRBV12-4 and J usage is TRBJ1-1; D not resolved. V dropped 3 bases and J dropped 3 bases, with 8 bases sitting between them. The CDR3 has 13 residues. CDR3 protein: CASSFGEDTEAFF. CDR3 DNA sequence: TGTGCCAGCAGTTTTGGGGAGGACACTGAAGCTTTCTTT.

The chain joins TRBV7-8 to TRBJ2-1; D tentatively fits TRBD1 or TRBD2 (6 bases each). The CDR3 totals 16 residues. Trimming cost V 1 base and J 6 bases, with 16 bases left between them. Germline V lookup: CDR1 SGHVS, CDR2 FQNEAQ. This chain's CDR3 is CASSLGWGAKSNEQFF. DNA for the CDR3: TGTGCCAGCAGCTTAGGTTGGGGGGCGAAGAGCAATGAGCAGTTCTTC. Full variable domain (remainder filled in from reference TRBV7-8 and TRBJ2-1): GAGVSQSPRYKVAKRGQDVALRCDPISGHVSLFWYQQALGQGPEFLTYFQNEAQLDKSGLPSDRFFAERPEGSVSTLKIQRTQQEDSAVYLCASSLGWGAKSNEQFFGPGTRLTVL.

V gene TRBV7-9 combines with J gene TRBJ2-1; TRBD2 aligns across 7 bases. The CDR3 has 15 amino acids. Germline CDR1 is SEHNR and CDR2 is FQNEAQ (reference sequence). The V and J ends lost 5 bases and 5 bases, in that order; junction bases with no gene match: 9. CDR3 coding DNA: TGTGCCAGCAGCCCCGTTTCTAGCGGCAACAATGAGCAGTTCTTC. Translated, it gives CASSPVSSGNNEQFF.

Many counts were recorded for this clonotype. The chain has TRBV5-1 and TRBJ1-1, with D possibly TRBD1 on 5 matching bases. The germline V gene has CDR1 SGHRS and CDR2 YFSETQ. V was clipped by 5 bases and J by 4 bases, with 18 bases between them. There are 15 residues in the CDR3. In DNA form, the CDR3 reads TGCGCCAGCAGTCGAGCGACAGATCGCTCCACTGAAGCTTTCTTT. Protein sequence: CASSRATDRSTEAFF.

The CDR3 reads CASSPAGFIEQYF. The CDR3 DNA reads as TGTGCCAGCAGTCCCGCTGGTTTCATCGAGCAGTACTTC. The rearrangement links TRBV12-3 or TRBV12-4 to TRBJ2-7; the D is unclear. The V end lost 5 bases, the J end lost 6 bases, and 14 bases lay between the germline ends. This CDR3 contains 13 residues.

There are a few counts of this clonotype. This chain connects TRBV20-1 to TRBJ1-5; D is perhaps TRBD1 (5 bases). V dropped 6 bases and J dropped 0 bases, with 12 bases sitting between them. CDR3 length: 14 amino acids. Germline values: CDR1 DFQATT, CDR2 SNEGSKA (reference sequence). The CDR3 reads CSALDRNSNQPQHF. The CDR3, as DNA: TGCAGTGCCCTCGACAGAAATAGCAATCAGCCCCAGCATTTT.

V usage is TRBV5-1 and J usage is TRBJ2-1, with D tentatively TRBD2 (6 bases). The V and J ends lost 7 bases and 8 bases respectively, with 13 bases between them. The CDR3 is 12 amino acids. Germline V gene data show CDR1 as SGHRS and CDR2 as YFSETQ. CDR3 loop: CASSSVAYEQFF. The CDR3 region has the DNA TGCGCCAGCTCTAGCGTTGCTTATGAGCAGTTCTTC.

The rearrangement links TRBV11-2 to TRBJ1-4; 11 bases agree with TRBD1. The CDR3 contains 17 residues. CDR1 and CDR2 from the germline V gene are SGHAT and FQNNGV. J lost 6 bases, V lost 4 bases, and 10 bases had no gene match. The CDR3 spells CASSSWTGGGPDEKLFF. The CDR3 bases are TGTGCCAGCAGCTCCTGGACAGGGGGCGGGCCGGATGAAAAACTGTTTTTT. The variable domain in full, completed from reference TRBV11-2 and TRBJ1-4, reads EAGVAQSPRYKIIEKRQSVAFWCNPISGHATLYWYQQILGQGPKLLIQFQNNGVVDDSQLPKDRFSAERLKGVDSTLKIQPAKLEDSAVYLCASSSWTGGGPDEKLFFGSGTQLSVL.

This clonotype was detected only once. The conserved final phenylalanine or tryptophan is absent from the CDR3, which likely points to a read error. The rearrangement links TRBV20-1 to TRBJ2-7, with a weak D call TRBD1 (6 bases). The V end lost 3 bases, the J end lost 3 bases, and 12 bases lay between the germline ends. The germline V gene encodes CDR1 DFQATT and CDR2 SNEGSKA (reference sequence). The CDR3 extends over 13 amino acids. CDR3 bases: TGCAGTGCTAGCCTCCAGGGGATCTACGAGCAGTACCTC. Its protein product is CSASLQGIYEQYL.

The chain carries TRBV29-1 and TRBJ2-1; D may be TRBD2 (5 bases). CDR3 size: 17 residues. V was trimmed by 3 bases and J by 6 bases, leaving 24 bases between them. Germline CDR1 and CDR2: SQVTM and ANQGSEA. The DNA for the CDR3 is TGCAGCGTTGAGCGGGCAGTCCAGTCGATAATCGGCAATGAGCAGTTCTTC. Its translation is CSVERAVQSIIGNEQFF.

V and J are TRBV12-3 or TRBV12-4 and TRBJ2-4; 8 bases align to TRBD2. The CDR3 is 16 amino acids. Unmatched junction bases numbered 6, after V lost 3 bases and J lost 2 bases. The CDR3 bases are TGTGCCAGCAGTTTTAGCGGGAAGGGGTCCAAAAACATTCAGTACTTC. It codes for CASSFSGKGSKNIQYF.

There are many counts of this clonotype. The CDR3 sequence: CASSFRDQETQYF. The CDR3 bases are TGTGCCAGCAGTTTCCGGGATCAAGAGACCCAGTACTTC. The rearrangement uses TRBV12-3 or TRBV12-4 and TRBJ2-5; tentative D call: TRBD2 (5 bases). V dropped 3 bases and J dropped 2 bases, with 7 bases sitting between them. This CDR3 has 13 residues.

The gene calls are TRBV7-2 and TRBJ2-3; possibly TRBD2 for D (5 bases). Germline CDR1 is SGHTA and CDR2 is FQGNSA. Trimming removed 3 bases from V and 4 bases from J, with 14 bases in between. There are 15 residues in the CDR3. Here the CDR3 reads CASSFGTVRADTQYF. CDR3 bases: TGTGCCAGCAGCTTTGGAACAGTGAGGGCAGATACGCAGTATTTT.

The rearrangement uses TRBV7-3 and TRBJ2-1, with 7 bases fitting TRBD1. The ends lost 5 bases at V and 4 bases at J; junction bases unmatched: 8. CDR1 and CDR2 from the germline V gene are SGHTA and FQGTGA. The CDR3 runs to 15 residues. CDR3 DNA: TGTGCCAGCAGCGTCAAGGGGGCCCCGTACAATGAGCAGTTCTTC. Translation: CASSVKGAPYNEQFF.

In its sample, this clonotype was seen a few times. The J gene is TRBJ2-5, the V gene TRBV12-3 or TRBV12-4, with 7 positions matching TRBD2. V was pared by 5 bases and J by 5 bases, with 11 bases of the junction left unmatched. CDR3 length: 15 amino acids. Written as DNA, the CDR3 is TGTGCCAGCAGTCCCGGGGGGAGGCTTGGGGAGACCCAGTACTTC. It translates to CASSPGGRLGETQYF.